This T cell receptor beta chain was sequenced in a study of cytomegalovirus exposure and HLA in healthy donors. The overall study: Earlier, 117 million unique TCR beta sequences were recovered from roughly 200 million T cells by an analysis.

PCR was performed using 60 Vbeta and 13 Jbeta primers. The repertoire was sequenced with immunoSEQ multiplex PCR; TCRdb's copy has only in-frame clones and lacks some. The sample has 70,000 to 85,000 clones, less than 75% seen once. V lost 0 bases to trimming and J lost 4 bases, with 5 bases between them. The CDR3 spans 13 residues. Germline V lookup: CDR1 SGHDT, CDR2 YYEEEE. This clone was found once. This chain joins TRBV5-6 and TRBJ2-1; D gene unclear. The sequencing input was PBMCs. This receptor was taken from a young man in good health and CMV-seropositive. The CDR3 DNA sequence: TGTGCCAGCAGCTTGGGGCCATACAATGAGCAGTTCTTC. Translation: CASSLGPYNEQFF.